These T cell receptor beta chains were read from a single sample in a study of cytomegalovirus exposure and HLA in healthy donors. Data came from immunoSEQ multiplex PCR; TCRdb stores just in-frame clones and leaves some out. The repertoire includes about 160,000 clones, over 80% of them detected once, and roughly 6.2% sits in the top ten. Sample: PBMCs. The receptors shown here come from a male donor in good health and CMV-seropositive. The CDR3 runs from the conserved cysteine through the conserved F or W. Each record gives: D gene, J gene, V gene, clone size, CDR3 protein, CDR3 DNA. D genes are given only for firm matches. A row's size may be missing; if present it is once, few, many or a size class.

TRBD1 TRBJ2-2 TRBV13 . CASRGTGGTGELFF TGTGCCAGCAGGGGAACAGGGGGCACCGGGGAGCTGTTTTTT
. TRBJ1-5 TRBV19 . CASSDQRQPQHF TGTGCCAGTAGCGATCAGAGGCAGCCCCAGCATTTT
. TRBJ1-4 TRBV7-9 . CSSSLLEKLFF TGTTCCAGCAGCTTACTTGAAAAACTGTTTTTT
. TRBJ1-5 TRBV6-1 . CASSRDTNQPQHF TGTGCCAGCAGTCGGGACACCAATCAGCCCCAGCATTTT
TRBD2 TRBJ2-3 TRBV27 . CASKGLAVADTQYF TGTGCCAGCAAGGGACTAGCGGTCGCAGATACGCAGTATTTT
. TRBJ2-7 TRBV14 once CASSQTSYEQYF TGTGCCAGCAGCCAAACTTCCTACGAGCAGTACTTC
. TRBJ2-1 TRBV29-1 . CSVDRESYEQFF TGCAGCGTTGATAGAGAGTCTTATGAGCAGTTCTTC
. TRBJ2-7 TRBV9 few CASSVGSGSYEQYF TGTGCCAGCAGCGTGGGAAGCGGCTCCTACGAGCAGTACTTC
TRBD1 TRBJ1-4 TRBV29-1 . CSRGQAEKLFF TGCAGCCGGGGACAGGCAGAAAAACTGTTTTTT
. TRBJ2-3 TRBV18 . CASSPEGMETQYF TGTGCCAGCTCACCGGAGGGGATGGAAACGCAGTATTTT
. TRBJ1-2 TRBV6-1 . CASSEGTRQVGYGYTF TGTGCCAGCAGTGAGGGGACTAGGCAGGTTGGGTATGGCTACACCTTC
TRBD1 TRBJ1-5 TRBV27 . CASSRGRAQPQHF TGTGCCAGCAGCAGGGGGCGGGCTCAGCCCCAGCATTTT
. TRBJ2-7 TRBV9 . CASSVAVVSYEQYF TGTGCCAGCAGCGTAGCGGTGGTGTCCTACGAGCAGTACTTC
TRBD2 TRBJ2-7 TRBV28 few CASSTGLASYEQYF TGTGCCAGCAGCACGGGACTAGCGAGCTACGAGCAGTACTTC
. TRBJ1-4 TRBV5-1 . CASSLGTGTNEKLFF TGCGCCAGCAGCTTAGGTACAGGAACTAATGAAAAACTGTTTTTT
TRBD1 TRBJ2-7 TRBV19 . CASSGSGTEPYEQYF TGTGCCAGTAGTGGGTCCGGGACAGAGCCCTACGAGCAGTACTTC
. TRBJ1-5 TRBV12-5 . CASGSTDSNQPQHF TGTGCTAGTGGTAGTACAGATAGCAATCAGCCCCAGCATTTT
TRBD2 TRBJ2-4 TRBV19 . CASTSGRTKNIQYF TGTGCCAGCACTAGCGGGAGAACCAAAAACATTCAGTACTTC
. TRBJ2-3 TRBV2 . CASSAAGSHTDTQYF TGTGCCAGCAGTGCTGCCGGGAGTCACACAGATACGCAGTATTTT
TRBD1 TRBJ2-1 TRBV10-3 . CAASRDRDYNEQFF TGTGCCGCCAGCCGGGACAGGGATTACAATGAGCAGTTCTTC
. TRBJ2-5 TRBV10-3 . CAISDDRETQYF TGTGCCATCAGTGACGATAGAGAGACCCAGTACTTC
. TRBJ2-5 TRBV19 . CASSSPYRGLQETQYF TGTGCCAGTAGTTCCCCCTACAGGGGACTCCAAGAGACCCAGTACTTC
. TRBJ1-2 TRBV28 . CASRDTPRDGYTF TGTGCCAGCAGGGACACCCCAAGAGATGGCTACACCTTC
TRBD1 TRBJ1-4 TRBV9 . CASSASTGEGEKLFF TGTGCCAGCAGCGCTTCAACAGGGGAAGGCGAAAAACTGTTTTTT
. TRBJ2-2 TRBV7-2 . CASSLAVTGELFF TGTGCCAGCAGCTTAGCCGTCACCGGGGAGCTGTTTTTT
. TRBJ2-2 TRBV2 . CASRGGPGELFF TGTGCCAGCAGAGGAGGCCCCGGGGAGCTGTTTTTT
. TRBJ2-5 TRBV19 few CATALAGAHQETQYF TGTGCCACCGCATTAGCAGGGGCCCACCAAGAGACCCAGTACTTC
TRBD2 TRBJ2-1 TRBV2 . CASSGLAMIYNEQFF TGTGCCAGCAGTGGACTAGCGATGATCTACAATGAGCAGTTCTTC
TRBD2 TRBJ2-5 TRBV11-3 . CASSLWREGPETQYF TGTGCCAGCAGCTTGTGGCGGGAGGGCCCAGAGACCCAGTACTTC
TRBD1 TRBJ1-5 TRBV19 . CASSTSRGLQPQHF TGTGCCAGTAGTACGTCCAGGGGGCTTCAGCCCCAGCATTTT
. TRBJ1-1 TRBV5-4 . CASSLISGKNTEAFF TGTGCCAGCAGCTTAATTTCAGGGAAGAACACTGAAGCTTTCTTT
TRBD1 TRBJ1-1 TRBV7-2 . CASSLLGTGGSATEAFF TGTGCCAGCAGCTTGCTCGGGACAGGGGGCAGTGCCACTGAAGCTTTCTTT
. TRBJ2-3 TRBV6-5 few CASSYSVQGTDTQYF TGTGCCAGCAGTTACTCGGTCCAGGGTACAGATACGCAGTATTTT
. TRBJ1-1 TRBV29-1 few CSGGAGRDTEAFF TGCAGCGGAGGGGCAGGGAGGGACACTGAAGCTTTCTTT
. TRBJ1-1 TRBV4-1 . CASSQSNGIQGNTEAFF TGCGCCAGCAGCCAATCAAATGGAATACAGGGGAACACTGAAGCTTTCTTT
TRBD1 TRBJ1-5 TRBV7-8 few CASSLDPGQGGYSNQPQHF TGTGCCAGCAGCCTAGATCCGGGACAGGGAGGCTATAGCAATCAGCCCCAGCATTTT
TRBD1 TRBJ2-1 TRBV5-1 . CASSPRDSSYNEQFF TGCGCCAGCAGCCCCAGGGACAGCTCCTACAATGAGCAGTTCTTC
TRBD1 TRBJ2-7 TRBV5-4 . CASSFDRGRSEQYF TGTGCCAGCAGCTTCGACAGGGGTCGTTCCGAGCAGTACTTC
. TRBJ1-1 TRBV6-1 . CASSEVRENTEAFF TGTGCCAGCAGTGAAGTCAGGGAGAACACTGAAGCTTTCTTT
TRBD2 TRBJ2-7 TRBV7-8 once CASSLRPGTSGSYEQYF TGTGCCAGCAGCTTACGACCAGGGACTAGCGGGAGCTACGAGCAGTACTTC
. TRBJ2-1 TRBV5-1 . CASRETYNEQFF TGCGCCAGCCGGGAAACCTACAATGAGCAGTTCTTC
TRBD1 TRBJ1-6 TRBV28 . CASSSPDREDSPLHF TGTGCCAGCAGTTCTCCCGACAGGGAGGATTCACCCCTCCACTTT
TRBD2 TRBJ2-4 TRBV4-1 . CASSQVLGGRGNIQYF TGCGCCAGCAGCCAAGTTCTCGGCGGGAGGGGAAACATTCAGTACTTC
. TRBJ2-1 TRBV7-9 few CASSLDPAPYNEQFF TGTGCCAGCAGCTTAGATCCAGCGCCCTACAATGAGCAGTTCTTC
TRBD2 TRBJ2-1 TRBV5-1 . CASSSSAGVTTEQFF TGCGCCAGCAGCTCCTCAGCGGGAGTAACCACCGAGCAGTTCTTC
TRBD1 TRBJ1-1 TRBV13 . CASSTTGAMNTEAFF TGTGCCAGCAGCACCACAGGGGCGATGAACACTGAAGCTTTCTTT
. TRBJ1-2 TRBV6-1 . CASSRGLDQSGYTF TGTGCCAGCAGTCGAGGATTGGATCAGAGTGGCTACACCTTC
. TRBJ2-4 TRBV5-6 . CASSLSENIQYF TGTGCCAGCAGCTTGAGCGAAAACATTCAGTACTTC
. TRBJ2-7 TRBV6-1 . CASRLVRNEQYF TGTGCCAGCCGGCTAGTTCGGAACGAGCAGTACTTC
TRBD1 TRBJ1-5 TRBV28 . CASTSGQGDQPQHF TGTGCCAGCACGTCGGGACAGGGAGATCAGCCCCAGCATTTT
TRBD1 TRBJ2-2 TRBV18 . CASQGDRDTGELFF TGTGCCAGCCAGGGGGACAGGGACACCGGGGAGCTGTTTTTT
. TRBJ2-1 TRBV11-3 . CASSLDRSGSATYNEQFF TGTGCCAGCAGCTTAGATCGGAGTGGGAGCGCAACCTACAATGAGCAGTTCTTC
. TRBJ2-7 TRBV29-1 . CSVQVIGYEQYF TGCAGCGTTCAGGTAATTGGTTACGAGCAGTACTTC
TRBD1 TRBJ1-1 TRBV7-6 . CASSLGQDRVNTEAFF TGTGCCAGCAGCTTAGGGCAAGACAGGGTGAACACTGAAGCTTTCTTT
. TRBJ2-5 TRBV25-1 . CASSRGTQYF TGTGCCAGCAGTCGGGGGACCCAGTACTTC
. TRBJ2-7 TRBV9 . CASSVATGQGPYEQYF TGTGCCAGCAGCGTAGCTACGGGGCAGGGGCCCTACGAGCAGTACTTC
. TRBJ2-7 TRBV5-1 few CASSLTASSYEQYF TGCGCCAGCAGCTTGACGGCTAGCTCCTACGAGCAGTACTTC
TRBD1 TRBJ2-7 TRBV30 . CAWSVGTGVDEQYF TGTGCCTGGAGTGTAGGGACAGGGGTGGACGAGCAGTACTTC
. TRBJ2-1 TRBV6-4 . CASSDDNNEQFF TGTGCCAGCAGTGACGACAACAATGAGCAGTTCTTC
. TRBJ1-1 TRBV28 . CASSGQGSTAFF TGTGCCAGCAGTGGCCAAGGGAGTACAGCTTTCTTT